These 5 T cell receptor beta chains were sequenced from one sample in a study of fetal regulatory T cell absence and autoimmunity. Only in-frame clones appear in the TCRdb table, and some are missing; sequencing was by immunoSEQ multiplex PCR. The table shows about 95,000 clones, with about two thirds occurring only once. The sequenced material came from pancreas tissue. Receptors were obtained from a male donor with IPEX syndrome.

The CDR3 reads CASSLANHQPQHF. The CDR3 DNA reads TGTGCCAGCAGCTTAGCAAACCATCAGCCCCAGCATTTT. This chain joins TRBV7-9 and TRBJ1-5; D call uncertain. V was shortened by 0 bases and J by 5 bases, with 5 bases between the two germline ends. Germline V gives CDR1 SEHNR, CDR2 FQNEAQ (reference sequence). This CDR3 is built from 13 residues.

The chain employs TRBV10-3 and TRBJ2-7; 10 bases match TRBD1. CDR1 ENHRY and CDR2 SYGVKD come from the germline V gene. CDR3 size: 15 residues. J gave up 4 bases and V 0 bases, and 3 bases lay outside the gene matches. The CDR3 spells CAISESRQGAYEQYF. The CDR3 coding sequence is TGTGCCATCAGTGAGTCGAGACAGGGGGCGTACGAGCAGTACTTC.

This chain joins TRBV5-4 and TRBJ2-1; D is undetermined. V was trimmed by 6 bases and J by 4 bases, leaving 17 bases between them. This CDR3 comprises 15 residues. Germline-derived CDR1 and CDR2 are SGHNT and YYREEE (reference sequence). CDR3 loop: CASTYPGSLYNEQFF. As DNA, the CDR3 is TGTGCCAGCACCTACCCAGGCAGTTTGTACAATGAGCAGTTCTTC.

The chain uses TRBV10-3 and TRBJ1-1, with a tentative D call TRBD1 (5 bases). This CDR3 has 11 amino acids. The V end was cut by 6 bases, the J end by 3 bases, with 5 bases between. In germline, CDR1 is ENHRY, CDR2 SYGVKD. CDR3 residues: CAIRGHTEAFF. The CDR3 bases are TGTGCCATCAGGGGACACACTGAAGCTTTCTTT.

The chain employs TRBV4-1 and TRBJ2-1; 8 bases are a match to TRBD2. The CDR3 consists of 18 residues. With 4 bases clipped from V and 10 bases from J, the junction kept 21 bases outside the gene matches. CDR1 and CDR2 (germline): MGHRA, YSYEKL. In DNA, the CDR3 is TGCGCCAGCAGCCCAGCCCCGTTAATTCTAGCGGGTGGCGCGGAGCAGTTCTTC. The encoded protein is CASSPAPLILAGGAEQFF.